This T cell receptor beta chain was observed in a study of cytomegalovirus exposure and HLA in healthy donors. This clone was recorded a few times. Antigen unknown. Broader study findings: V- and J-gene trimming of TCR beta was linked (in a later analysis) to a missense DCLRE1C variant. Later work associated 16,951 TCR beta sequences with HLA alleles at 0.05 false discovery rate.

Amplification used 60 Vbeta primers and 13 Jbeta primers. The method was immunoSEQ multiplex PCR; TCRdb's version includes in-frame clones alone and lacks a portion of them. This table has 100,000 or so clones, 13% to 15% appearing once. The CDR3 is 14 residues long. Trimming took off 5 bases at V and 7 bases at J, with 18 bases between the two ends. The germline gives CDR1 SEHNR, CDR2 FQNEAQ (reference sequence). This receptor was taken from a female donor in good health and CMV-seronegative. The sample was PBMCs. The chain recombines TRBV7-9 with TRBJ2-7; a possible D gene is TRBD1 (6 bases). The CDR3 DNA is TGTGCCAGCAGCCCCGGGGCACAGGGCGTAGAGCAGTACTTC. Amino acid sequence: CASSPGAQGVEQYF. The whole variable domain, remainder taken from reference TRBV7-9 and TRBJ2-7, is DTGVSQNPRHKITKRGQNVTFRCDPISEHNRLYWYRQTLGQGPEFLTYFQNEAQLEKSRLLSDRFSAERPKGSFSTLEIQRTEQGDSAMYLCASSPGAQGVEQYFGPGTRLTVT.